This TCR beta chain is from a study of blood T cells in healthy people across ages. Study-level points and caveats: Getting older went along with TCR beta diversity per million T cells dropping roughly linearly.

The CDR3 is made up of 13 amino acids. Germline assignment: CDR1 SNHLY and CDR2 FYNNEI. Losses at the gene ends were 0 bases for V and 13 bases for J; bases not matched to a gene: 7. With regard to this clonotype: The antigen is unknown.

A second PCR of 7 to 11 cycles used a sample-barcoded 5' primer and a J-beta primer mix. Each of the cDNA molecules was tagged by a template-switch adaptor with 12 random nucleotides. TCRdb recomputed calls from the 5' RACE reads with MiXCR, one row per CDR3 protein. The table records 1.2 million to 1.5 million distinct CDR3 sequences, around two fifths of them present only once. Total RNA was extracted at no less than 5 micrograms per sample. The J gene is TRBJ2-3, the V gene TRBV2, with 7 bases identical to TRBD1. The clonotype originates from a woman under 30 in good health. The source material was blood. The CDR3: CASSEAGRGSKYF. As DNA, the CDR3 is TGTGCCAGCAGTGAAGCGGGCAGGGGGAGCAAGTATTTT.